One and the same sample provided the 10 T cell receptor beta chains below, sequenced in a study of blood T cell repertoires in COVID-19. Sequenced by immunoSEQ multiplex PCR; TCRdb stores in-frame clones only, minus some. The top ten hold roughly 0.85% of the sample, which has about 190,000 clones, around 87% seen once. Sequencing was carried out using peripheral blood. The receptors shown here come from a woman between 18 and 29 years old who had recovered from COVID-19.

V and J are TRBV4-3 and TRBJ1-3; D is undetermined. Germline V CDR1 and CDR2: LGHNA, YSLEER. V lost 1 base and J lost 3, with 16 bases in between. This CDR3 spans 17 amino acids. DNA for the CDR3: TGCGCCAGCAGCCAAGTTTCGGAGGGTTTCGATGGAAACACCATATATTTT. Translation: CASSQVSEGFDGNTIYF.

J is TRBJ2-1 and V is TRBV19; TRBD2 aligns across 8 bases. The CDR3 is made up of 17 amino acids. The junction had 9 bases not matched to a gene; V was cut back by 1 base and J by 4 bases. Germline V gene lookup returns CDR1 LNHDA and CDR2 SQIVND (reference sequence). The CDR3 coding sequence is TGTGCCAGTAGTATAGTGGCGGGGGGCCGAGTATACAATGAGCAGTTCTTC. It is translated as CASSIVAGGRVYNEQFF.

This clone has just one count. The V and J genes are TRBV5-1 and TRBJ1-4; D is unresolved. The CDR3 totals 16 residues. Looked up from germline, CDR1 is SGHRS and CDR2 is YFSETQ. The V end lost 2 bases, the J end lost 0 bases, and 11 bases lay between the germline ends. The CDR3 DNA reads as TGCGCCAGCAGCTTAGGTTTCCGGGCAACTAATGAAAAACTGTTTTTT. This sequence encodes CASSLGFRATNEKLFF.

A remark on this clone: Other nucleotide sequences in the sample specify the same CDR3. The chain recombines TRBV19 with TRBJ1-2; 8 bases match TRBD1. V lost 1 base to trimming and J lost 6 bases; unmatched junction nucleotides: 1. The CDR3 is made up of 13 amino acids. CDR1 is LNHDA, CDR2 SQIVND, per germline (reference sequence). The CDR3 spells CASSIGTGNGYTF. The DNA for the CDR3 is TGTGCCAGTAGTATAGGGACAGGGAATGGCTACACCTTC.

The chain joins TRBV7-8 to TRBJ1-2; 7 positions match TRBD1. This CDR3 region has 15 residues. Germline CDR1 is SGHVS and CDR2 is FQNEAQ. J lost 4 bases, V lost 4 bases, and 9 bases had no gene match. The CDR3 DNA sequence: TGTGCCAGCAGCTCAGACCAGGGGGTAGGCTATGGCTACACCTTC. Translating it yields CASSSDQGVGYGYTF. The full variable domain, completed using reference TRBV7-8 and TRBJ1-2, is GAGVSQSPRYKVAKRGQDVALRCDPISGHVSLFWYQQALGQGPEFLTYFQNEAQLDKSGLPSDRFFAERPEGSVSTLKIQRTQQEDSAVYLCASSSDQGVGYGYTFGSGTRLTVV.

This clone was detected only a few times. The chain joins TRBV7-3 to TRBJ2-5; TRBD2 might be the D (6 bases). The CDR3 has 14 residues. V dropped 2 bases and J dropped 5 bases, with 12 bases sitting between them. From germline, CDR1 is SGHTA and CDR2 FQGTGA. This chain's CDR3 is CASSLAGRGETQYF. The CDR3 DNA follows: TGTGCCAGCAGCTTAGCGGGGCGAGGGGAGACCCAGTACTTC. Drawing the rest from reference TRBV7-3 and TRBJ2-5, the complete variable domain is GAGVSQTPSNKVTEKGKYVELRCDPISGHTALYWYRQSLGQGPEFLIYFQGTGAADDSGLPNDRFFAVRPEGSVSTLKIQRTERGDSAVYLCASSLAGRGETQYFGPGTRLLVL.

The V gene is TRBV5-1, the J gene TRBJ1-2, with D maybe TRBD1 (5 bases). Germline V CDR1 and CDR2: SGHRS, YFSETQ. Trimming stripped 0 bases from V and 6 bases from J, with 12 bases between. This CDR3 is built from 14 residues. This CDR3 is CASSLEGEYDGYTF. In DNA, the CDR3 is TGCGCCAGCAGCTTGGAAGGGGAATATGATGGCTACACCTTC. The complete variable domain, with remaining parts taken from reference TRBV5-1 and TRBJ1-2, reads KAGVTQTPRYLIKTRGQQVTLSCSPISGHRSVSWYQQTPGQGLQFLFEYFSETQRNKGNFPGRFSGRQFSNSRSEMNVSTLELGDSALYLCASSLEGEYDGYTFGSGTRLTVV.

CDR3 in amino acids: CASSAQGNQPQHF. The CDR3 region has the DNA TGTGCCAGCAGCGCACAGGGCAATCAGCCCCAGCATTTT. This chain joins TRBV14 and TRBJ1-5, with D perhaps matching TRBD1 (5 bases). Trimming took off 5 bases at V and 2 bases at J, with 7 bases between the two ends. Germline-derived CDR1 and CDR2 are SGHDN and FVKESK. There are 13 residues in the CDR3.

This chain links TRBV6-4 with TRBJ2-3; 9 bases agree with TRBD2. Germline V gene data show CDR1 as MRHNA and CDR2 as SNTAGT. J gave up 5 bases and V 5 bases, and 11 bases lay outside the gene matches. CDR3 size: 16 residues. This CDR3 reads CASSPYSGSRGDTQYF. CDR3 bases: TGTGCCAGCAGTCCGTATAGCGGGAGTAGAGGAGATACGCAGTATTTT.

The chain uses TRBV6-1 and TRBJ2-5; maybe TRBD2 (6 bases). The CDR3 runs 15 residues. Trimming cost V 2 bases and J 5 bases, with 15 bases left between them. Germline V gene data show CDR1 as MNHNS and CDR2 as SASEGT. CDR3 region: CASSESEGAMETQYF. DNA of the CDR3: TGTGCCAGCAGTGAATCGGAGGGTGCGATGGAGACCCAGTACTTC.